This T cell receptor beta chain was retrieved from a study of cytomegalovirus exposure and HLA in healthy donors (dated by TCRdb to about 2017). Context from the whole study: An earlier analysis of 587 of the donors reported 276 Gb of sequence data and around 110 million unique TCR beta sequences obtained from around 190 million T cells. Approximately 310 gigabases of sequencing data and around 87 million unique TCR sequences were included in an early release covering about 620 HLA-typed donors. Of the approximately 400 genotyped donors, about 84% fell in the genetic ancestry cluster associated with self-reported Caucasian donors. The aim of the study was to test whether cataloging public T cell receptors could identify signatures of past pathogen exposure. Using immunosequencing, the study profiled T cell repertoires from 666 subjects and related those repertoires to cytomegalovirus serostatus. Besides the first cohort of roughly 640 subjects, a separate validation cohort made up of 120 different subjects was used. To predict cytomegalovirus infection status, the study combined high-throughput TCR immunosequencing, statistical association of individual TCRs with disease status, and machine learning. In a later analysis, previously published TCR beta repertoires from roughly 710 donors were re-analyzed and high-resolution HLA genotyping was added so that TCR occurrence patterns could be studied. Rather than using new phenotypic data, the later analysis identified candidate immune exposures from TCR beta sequences and from how often those sequences occurred across donors. In an earlier analysis of a few hundred of the donors, high-throughput TCR beta sequencing was used to judge whether each TCR beta V gene segment behaved as functional or pseudogenic. Donor age, sex, ethnicity and CMV serostatus were collected together with the repertoire data. A later genetic analysis took genome-wide SNP genotypes for about three fifths of the 666 donors and used that subset as a discovery cohort. Every repertoire in the discovery cohort had been generated on one and the same sequencing platform. HLA typing included class I and class II loci at four-digit resolution. Typing coverage varied by locus: about 620-630 donors for A, B, C, DRB1 and DQB1; roughly 560 for DQA1; 606 for DPA1; more than 450 for DPB1. A handful of DR-DQ haplotypes were treated as single units for association and clustering because of strong linkage in the cohort. On average, 235,054 unique TCR beta nucleotide sequences were sequenced per donor among 398 genotyped donors of the cohort, with roughly 20% of those sequences being non-productive.

Libraries were prepared through the immunoSEQ multiplex PCR assay. The multiplex PCR relied on a mix of 60 forward primers for TCR Vbeta segments and 13 reverse primers for TCR Jbeta segments. The CDR3 region of rearranged TCR beta genes was amplified from genomic DNA with a multiplex PCR assay. On the Illumina HiSeq System, the amplified TCR beta libraries were sequenced as 87-base-pair reads. On the authors' methods: A later analysis tallied tens of millions of unique TCR beta chains across the 550 to 850 repertoires, and about 10 million of those chains were shared by two or more donors. Raw reads were error-corrected and collapsed into unique sequences by a nearest-neighbor algorithm in which closely related sequences were merged to remove PCR and sequencing errors. To assign V, D and J gene segments, CDR3 sequences were aligned to IMGT reference sequences. For a sequence to be retained, a match of at least six nucleotides to both a V gene segment and a J gene segment was required. A rearrangement was called productive if the CDR3 had no stop codons and remained in frame with V and J, and every other rearrangement was called non-productive. Following IMGT convention, CDR3 was defined as the stretch from the second conserved V-encoded cysteine up to the conserved J-encoded phenylalanine. The earlier analysis of some 540 of the donors excluded any sequence lacking an unambiguous match to a single V gene segment. In an earlier analysis of roughly 500 of the donors, V segments were called functional above 56.7% productive rearrangements and were called segregating when the between-donor standard deviation exceeded 5%. A statistical classification framework was developed to diagnose cytomegalovirus status using the catalog of TCR beta chain sequences. In a later analysis, TCR nucleotide sequences were compared against IMGT/GENE-DB human TR gene sequences so that V and J genes could be assigned. In a later analysis, CDR3 sequences and most-parsimonious VDJ recombination scenarios were assigned using the TCRdist pipeline. In a later analysis, each TCR beta chain was defined by its CDR3 amino acid sequence together with its V-gene family, and reads without a unique V-gene family were excluded. In a later analysis, 550 to 650 highly shared, low-generation-probability nucleotide sequences were removed to address suspected cross-contamination and a sequencing artifact. In a later analysis, a clonal expansion index was calculated for each public chain from normalized within-repertoire ranks of inferred template counts. In a later analysis, generation probabilities were computed using a VDJ recombination model fitted to out-of-frame rearrangements, and the results were checked against IGoR. In a later analysis, TCR-TCR, TCR-HLA and TCR-CMV co-occurrence was scored with hypergeometric tests, and a repertoire-size bias correction was applied to TCR pairs. In a later analysis, false discovery rates were estimated by permuting HLA or CMV assignments 20 times. A later analysis grouped co-occurring TCRs with DBSCAN, adding TCRdist sequence similarity when clustering within HLA-allele-positive subsets. Repertoires with fewer than 30,000 or more than 120,000 public chains were left out of co-occurrence clustering, as were four to six repertoires with anomalous nucleotide sharing. In its TCRdb copy, this immuneACCESS table keeps in-frame sequences only and misses some clones. Where compared with another copy, unresolved V genes explain less than half of these, and the others have no known cause. The V and J calls and clone size come from that table; D and trimming were worked out from the DNA. The sample table shows about 210,000 clones, and about four fifths are seen once. The ten largest clones take up 10% of the sample.

In total, roughly 670 healthy bone marrow donors made up the cohort. At the time of sampling, every cohort member was nominally healthy, though immune exposures that went unrecorded were likely present. The donor tested CMV seropositive, placing the donor among the 290 or so seropositive members of the cohort. Each donor provided a peripheral blood sample, and peripheral blood mononuclear cells were used for TCR beta sequencing. The Qiagen DNeasy Blood Extraction Kit was used to extract genomic DNA from the blood cell samples. The CDR3, from cysteine to phenylalanine, totals 15 residues. The DNA shown is the 45-base CDR3, in frame from base 1. Reading the germline V gene (reference sequence) gives CDR1 LNHNV and CDR2 YYDKDF. V drops 0 bases and J drops 2 bases, leaving 11 bases in between. General findings and caveats noted by the study authors: In vitro tests confirmed that a few of the cytomegalovirus-associated TCR beta chains recognize cytomegalovirus antigens. Sequencing depth was assumed to be roughly uniform across donors in the presence/absence analyses, though that assumption may not hold. In a later analysis, HLA-associated TCR beta chains showed more clonal expansion and lower generation probabilities than non-associated chains that were equally common. In a later analysis, about 16,000 TCR beta sequences were associated with specific HLA alleles at a false discovery rate of 0.05. It was suggested by the authors that the approach could potentially be generalized to other disease states and immunological phenotypes. Some IMGT-functional V segments, including TRBV6-2 and TRBV6-3, could not be distinguished by the 87-base-pair reads and were therefore excluded. Because counts were too low, roughly 16 rarely observed V segments, including chromosome 9 orphons, were left out of the earlier analysis of a few hundred of the donors. In an earlier analysis of some 640 of the donors, most TCR beta V segments were observed in productive rearrangements about 90% or about 30% of the time, broadly matching IMGT annotations. A further reported finding was that TCR beta sequences accurately predicted the HLA-A and HLA-B alleles for most subjects in the first cohort. When HLA alleles, especially DR and DQ, strongly co-occurred, TCR associations were difficult to assign to individual alleles. According to a later analysis, most CMV-associated TCR beta chains appeared to be HLA-restricted, and the HLA associations seemed to be driven largely by CMV exposure. Across donors, most TCR sequences were observed very rarely, whereas some public TCRs were present in many individuals. Correlated functional status among segregating V segments might be attributable to linkage disequilibrium, but an unknown experimental factor could not be ruled out. The study listed 164 TCR beta chains as associated with cytomegalovirus. A later genetic analysis reported fewer N-insertions in productive TCRs among donors in an Asian-associated ancestry cluster than the roughly 620-donor mean. For the cohort, immune exposure information was limited to CMV serostatus. The cohort was sequenced for TCR beta chains only, and without alpha or paired-chain data the features that could be detected were limited. A later analysis found that TCR association rates varied across HLA loci, with DRB1 alleles showing the most associated TCRs and HLA-C alleles the fewest. Because HLA typing was missing for some donors at each locus, association tests included only the typed subset. A group of highly shared sequence variants was considered likely to be a technical artifact of the sequencing pipeline. The classifier was reported to diagnose cytomegalovirus status with high specificity and sensitivity in both the original and validation cohorts. Several of the top co-occurrence clusters appeared to be linked to parvovirus B19, influenza, CMV and Epstein-Barr virus, according to a later analysis. An association between a missense DCLRE1C variant and V-gene and J-gene trimming of TCR beta chains was found in a later genetic analysis and replicated in an independent cohort.

A note on this clone: What antigen it recognizes has not been identified. No much larger clone is present one base from it, and per-base qualities are unavailable.

The chain was built from TRBV15 and TRBJ2-7; TRBD1 might be the D gene, on 5 matching bases. This sequence was found in a woman aged 50 to 60 in good health and CMV-seropositive. What was sequenced was PBMCs. The DNA reads TGTGCCACCAGCAGAGATATCAGGGCCCCCTACGAGCAGTACTTC. It translates as CATSRDIRAPYEQYF.